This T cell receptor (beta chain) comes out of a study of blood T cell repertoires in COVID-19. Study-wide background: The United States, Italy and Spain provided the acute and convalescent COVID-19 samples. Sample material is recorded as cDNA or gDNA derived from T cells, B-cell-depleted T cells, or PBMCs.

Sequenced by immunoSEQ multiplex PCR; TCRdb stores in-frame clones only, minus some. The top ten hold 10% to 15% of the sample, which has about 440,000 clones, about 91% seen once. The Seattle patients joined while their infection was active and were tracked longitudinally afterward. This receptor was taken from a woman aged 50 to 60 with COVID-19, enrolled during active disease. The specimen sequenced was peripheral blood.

CDR3 sequence (DNA): TGCGCCAGCAGCCAAGAATTAGGGGACACTGATCAGCCCCAGCATTTT. It yields the protein CASSQELGDTDQPQHF. This sequence joins TRBV4-1 and TRBJ1-5, with D perhaps matching TRBD1 (6 bases). Trimming took 0 bases from V and 5 from J, leaving 14 bases between them. Germline V gene lookup returns CDR1 MGHRA and CDR2 YSYEKL. The CDR3 contains 16 residues.